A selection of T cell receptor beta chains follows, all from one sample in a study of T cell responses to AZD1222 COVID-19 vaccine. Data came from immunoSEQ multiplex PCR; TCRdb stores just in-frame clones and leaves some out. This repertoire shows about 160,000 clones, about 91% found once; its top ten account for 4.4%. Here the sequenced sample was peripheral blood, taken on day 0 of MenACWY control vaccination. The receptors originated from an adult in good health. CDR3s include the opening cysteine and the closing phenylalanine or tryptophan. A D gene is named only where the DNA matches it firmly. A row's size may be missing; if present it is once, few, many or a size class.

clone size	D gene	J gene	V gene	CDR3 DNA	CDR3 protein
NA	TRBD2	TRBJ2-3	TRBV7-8	TGTGCCAGCAGCTTAGGCTCTAGCGGAACTAGCACAGATACGCAGTATTTT	CASSLGSSGTSTDTQYF
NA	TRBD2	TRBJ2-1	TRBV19	TGTGCCAGTAGTGCGCCGGGACTAGCGGGACGGGGTGAGCAGTTCTTC	CASSAPGLAGRGEQFF
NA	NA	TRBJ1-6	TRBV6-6	TGTGCCAGCAGTTACCATAATTCACCCCTCCACTTT	CASSYHNSPLHF
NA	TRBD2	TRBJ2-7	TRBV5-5	TGTGCCAGCAGCGAAAGACTAGCGGGGCCCTACGAGCAGTACTTC	CASSERLAGPYEQYF
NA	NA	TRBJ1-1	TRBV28	TGTGCCAGCGAAGGGGACACTGAAGCTTTCTTT	CASEGDTEAFF
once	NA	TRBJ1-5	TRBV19	TGTGCCAGTTCCGGCAGGGCTAGGGATCAGCCCCAGCATTTT	CASSGRARDQPQHF
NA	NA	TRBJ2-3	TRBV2	TGTGCCAGCACAGGCGGGCGTGAAGATACGCAGTATTTT	CASTGGREDTQYF
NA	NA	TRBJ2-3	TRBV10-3	TGTGCCATCAGTGAGCCGGGACGATCCAAGGATCCGCAGTATTTT	CAISEPGRSKDPQYF
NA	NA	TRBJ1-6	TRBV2	TGTGCCAGCAGTGGTCTCCGCAGTGATTCACCCCTCCACTTT	CASSGLRSDSPLHF
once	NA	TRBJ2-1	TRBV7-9	TGTGCCAGCAGCTTAGGCTCTAACAATGAGCAGTTCTTC	CASSLGSNNEQFF
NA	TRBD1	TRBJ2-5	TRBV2	TGTGCCAGCAGCATGGACAGGGCACATCAAGAGACCCAGTACTTC	CASSMDRAHQETQYF
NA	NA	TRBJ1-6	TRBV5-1	TGCGCCAGCAGCCCAGACGGCTCACCCCTCCACTTT	CASSPDGSPLHF
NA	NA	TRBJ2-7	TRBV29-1	TGCAGCGCCCACAGGAGAGACGAGCAGTACTTC	CSAHRRDEQYF
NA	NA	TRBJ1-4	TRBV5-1	TGCGCCAGCAGCCCCCAGGGTCTCCTTAATGAAAAACTGTTTTTT	CASSPQGLLNEKLFF
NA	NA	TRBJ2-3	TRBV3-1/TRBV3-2	TGTGCCAGCAGCCAAGCGATTACGGGCGATACGCAGTATTTT	CASSQAITGDTQYF
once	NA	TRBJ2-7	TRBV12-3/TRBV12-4	TGTGCCAGCAGTGGCCTAGGGGACGAGCAGTACTTC	CASSGLGDEQYF
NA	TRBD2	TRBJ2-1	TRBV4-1	TGCGCCAGCAGACTAAACGCGGGACTAGCGGCCCACAATGAGCAGTTCTTC	CASRLNAGLAAHNEQFF
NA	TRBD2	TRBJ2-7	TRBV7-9	TGTGCCAGCAGCCCCCGACTAGCGGGGGATTTTTACGAGCAGTACTTC	CASSPRLAGDFYEQYF
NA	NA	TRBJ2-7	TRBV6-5	TGTGCCAGCAGTTCCGGCGCCTACGAGCAGTACTTC	CASSSGAYEQYF
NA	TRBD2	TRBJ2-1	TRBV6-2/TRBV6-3	TGTGCCAGCAGACCTAGCGGGAGCTCCTACAATGAGCAGTTCTTC	CASRPSGSSYNEQFF
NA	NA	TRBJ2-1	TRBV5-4	TGTGCCAGCAGCTCCGGGAGCAAGCCCAATGAGCAGTTCTTC	CASSSGSKPNEQFF
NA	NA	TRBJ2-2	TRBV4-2	TGTGCCAGCAGCCAAGGTGCGGTTAGCGGACAGAACACCGGGGAGCTGTTTTTT	CASSQGAVSGQNTGELFF
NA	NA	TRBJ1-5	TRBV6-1	TGTGCCAGCAGTGAAGCTGGGGGCGGCCAGCCCCAGCATTTT	CASSEAGGGQPQHF
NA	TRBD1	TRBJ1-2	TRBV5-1	TGCGCCAGCAGCTCGGGACAGGGGTATGGCTACACCTTC	CASSSGQGYGYTF
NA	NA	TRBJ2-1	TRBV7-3	TGTGCCAGCAGTCCCGGGGGTAGGTGGCAGTTCTTC	CASSPGGRWQFF
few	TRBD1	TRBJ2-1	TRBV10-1	TGCGCCAGCAGCAACCGGGACAGGGGTTTTTGCTCCTACAATGAGCAGTTCTTC	CASSNRDRGFCSYNEQFF
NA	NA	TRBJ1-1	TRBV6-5	TGTGCCAGCAGTAAGCGAGGAGTTAACACTGAAGCTTTCTTT	CASSKRGVNTEAFF
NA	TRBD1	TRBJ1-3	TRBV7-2	TGTGCCAGCAGCCGGGACAGGGTGTGGGGAAACACCATATATTTT	CASSRDRVWGNTIYF
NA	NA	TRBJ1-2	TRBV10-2	TGCGCCAGCAGTGAGACAGGTGGGGATAACTATGGCTACACCTTC	CASSETGGDNYGYTF
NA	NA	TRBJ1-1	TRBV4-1	TGCGCCAGCAGCCAAGATAGGACGGGCACTGAAGCTTTCTTT	CASSQDRTGTEAFF
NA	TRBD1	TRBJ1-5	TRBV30	TGTGCCTGGGGACAGGGGGCGGAGGGCAATCAGCCCCAGCATTTT	CAWGQGAEGNQPQHF
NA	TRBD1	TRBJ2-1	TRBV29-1	TGCAGCGTTGAAGTATCGGGACAGGGTGACAATGAGCAGTTCTTC	CSVEVSGQGDNEQFF
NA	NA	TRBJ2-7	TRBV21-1	TGTGCCAGCAGCCCAGCAAAGACGCGGGCCGAGCAGTACTTC	CASSPAKTRAEQYF
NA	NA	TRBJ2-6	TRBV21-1	TGTGCCAGCAGCGAACCGGGACAGGGGATGCGTGGGGCCAACGTCCTGACTTTC	CASSEPGQGMRGANVLTF
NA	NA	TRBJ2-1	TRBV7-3	TGTGCCAGCAGCTTAAACGGGGGCTCCTACAATGAGCAGTTCTTC	CASSLNGGSYNEQFF
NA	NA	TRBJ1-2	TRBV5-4	TGTGCCAGCAGCTTGGCAGGTCCCCTCACTGGCTACACCTTC	CASSLAGPLTGYTF
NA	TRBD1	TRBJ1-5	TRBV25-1	TGTGCCAGCAGTGCACAGGGGGAGCCAAATCAGCCCCAGCATTTT	CASSAQGEPNQPQHF
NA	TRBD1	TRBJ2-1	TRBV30	TGTGCCTGCCGGACAGGGGAGTACAATGAGCAGTTCTTC	CACRTGEYNEQFF
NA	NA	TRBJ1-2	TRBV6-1	TGTGCCAGCAGTGAAGTAGACTATGGCTACACCTTC	CASSEVDYGYTF
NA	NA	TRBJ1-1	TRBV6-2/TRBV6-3	TGTGCCAGCAGTTACGTTCAGTCCAGGGTGAACACTGAAGCTTTCTTT	CASSYVQSRVNTEAFF
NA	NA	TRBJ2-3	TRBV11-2	TGTGCCAGCAGCTTACAGGGGGGCCAATTCACAGATACGCAGTATTTT	CASSLQGGQFTDTQYF
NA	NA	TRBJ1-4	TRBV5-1	TGCGCCAGCGGCGACCTTTTTAGTGAAAAACTGTTTTTT	CASGDLFSEKLFF
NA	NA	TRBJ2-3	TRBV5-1	TGCGCCAGCAGCTTGCAGGGGACGGCCCCGGATACGCAGTATTTT	CASSLQGTAPDTQYF
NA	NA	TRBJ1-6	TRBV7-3	TGTGCCAGCAGCTTAACGTCGGCAGATAATTCACCCCTCCACTTT	CASSLTSADNSPLHF
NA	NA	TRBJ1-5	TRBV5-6	TGTGCCAGCAGCTTCCAGGGGAGGGCTCAGCCCCAGCATTTT	CASSFQGRAQPQHF
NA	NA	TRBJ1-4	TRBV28	TGTGCCAGCAGTCCCCCGGGGGTTGAGGGCGGGAACGAAAAACTGTTTTTT	CASSPPGVEGGNEKLFF
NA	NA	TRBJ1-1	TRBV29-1	TGCAGCGTTGATTCCCCCGGAACTGAAGCTTTCTTT	CSVDSPGTEAFF
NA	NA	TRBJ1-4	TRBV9	TGTGCCAGCAGCGTAGCTCAGGGGAATAATGAAAAACTGTTTTTT	CASSVAQGNNEKLFF
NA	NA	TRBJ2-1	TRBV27	TGTGCCAGCAGTTTAGTCGGCCCATACAATGAGCAGTTCTTC	CASSLVGPYNEQFF
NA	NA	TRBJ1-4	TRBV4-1	TGCGCCAGCAGCCAAGTGTTGGGGGGGCTAGGAGAAAAACTGTTTTTT	CASSQVLGGLGEKLFF
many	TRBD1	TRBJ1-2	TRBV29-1	TGCAGCGTTGCTTGGGGGACAGGGACTACTAACTATGGCTACACCTTC	CSVAWGTGTTNYGYTF
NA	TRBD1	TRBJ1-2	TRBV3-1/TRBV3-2	TGTGCCAGCAGCCCTAAGGACAGGGATGTGTATGGCTACACCTTC	CASSPKDRDVYGYTF
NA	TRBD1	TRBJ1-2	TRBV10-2	TGCGCCAGCAGTGAAGGGACAGAAGCCCTCTACACCTTC	CASSEGTEALYTF
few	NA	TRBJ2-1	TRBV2	TGTGCCAGCAAGGCTAGCGAGTTTAATGAGCAGTTCTTC	CASKASEFNEQFF
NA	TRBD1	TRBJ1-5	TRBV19	TGTGCCAGTACCGACAGGGAGAGTCAGCCCCAGCATTTT	CASTDRESQPQHF
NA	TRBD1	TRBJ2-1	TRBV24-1	TGTGCCACCAGTGACCGCACAGGGGATATAGCCTACAATGAGCAGTTCTTC	CATSDRTGDIAYNEQFF
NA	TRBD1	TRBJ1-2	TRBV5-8	TGTGCCAGCAGCACAGGGGTGCGCGGCTACACCTTC	CASSTGVRGYTF
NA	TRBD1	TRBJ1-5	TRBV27	TGTGCCAGCAGAGACAGGGATAGCAATCAGCCCCAGCATTTT	CASRDRDSNQPQHF
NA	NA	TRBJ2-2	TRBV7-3	TGTGCCAGCAGCCCCCGGGTTCCGCGGCCCGGGGAGCTGTTTTTT	CASSPRVPRPGELFF
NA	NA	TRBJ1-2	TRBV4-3	TGCGCCAGCAGCCAAGGGCAGGGTGTGGATGGCTACACCTTC	CASSQGQGVDGYTF